The present T cell receptor (beta chain) was sequenced within a study of tumor-infiltrating lymphocytes in localized non-small cell lung cancer. Study information: Several tumor histologies, both smoking statuses, and some post-neoadjuvant chemotherapy samples were included. Each patient gave resected tumor and non-adjacent uninvolved lung tissue.

The study's findings and limits: No T-cell fraction difference was seen between IM1 and IM2 tumors. Different pieces of the same tissue went to different assays, confounding technical variation with intratumor heterogeneity.

Assay: immunoSEQ multiplex PCR; the TCRdb copy retains only in-frame clones and omits some. The profile covers some 13,000 clones, with around 74% appearing a single time and approximately 15% taken by the ten largest. On this clone itself: Its target is unknown.

The V end lost 0 bases, the J end lost 10 bases, and 16 bases lay between the germline ends. This CDR3 is built from 16 residues. In germline, CDR1 is MNHEY, CDR2 SVGAGI. Sequencing was carried out using uninvolved lung tissue not adjacent to the tumor. The sequence derives from a human donor with non-small cell lung cancer. The chain has TRBV6-5 and TRBJ1-6; D remains ambiguous. CDR3 in amino acids: CASSYSRAALGSPLHF. Written as DNA, the CDR3 is TGTGCCAGCAGTTACTCGAGGGCAGCCTTGGGATCACCCCTCCACTTT.